Described below is a single TCR beta chain sequence and its context. The antigen is undetermined. Samples with a second dose at about 4 or about 12 weeks were pooled together. The CDR3 contains 13 residues. CDR1 SQVTM and CDR2 ANQGSEA come from the germline V gene. Deletions cut 1 base from V and 9 bases from J, with 15 bases between. This sample was taken from a study of T cell responses to AZD1222 COVID-19 vaccine. General observations from the study: Vaccine-associated CD4 TCRs ranged over spike, dominating at 160-218 and 743-854. Unmutated regions of variants are reportedly targeted by nearly half of spike-specific TCRs. Baseline serology detected seropositivity in only 5 or 6 AZD1222 recipients.

Repertoires were generated with immunoSEQ multiplex PCR, while TCRdb's copy carries only in-frame clones and drops some. This sample has about 54,000 clones, with around 92% found just once. The clonotype originates from an adult who received the AZD1222 COVID-19 vaccine. The V and J genes are TRBV29-1 and TRBJ2-5; tentatively, D is TRBD2 (5 bases). Sequenced here: peripheral blood, sampled 28 days after the second AZD1222 dose. CDR3 residues: CSVEVQDGLAQYF. The DNA for the CDR3 is TGCAGCGTTGAAGTGCAGGACGGACTGGCCCAGTACTTC.